This is a list of T cell receptor beta chains from one sample in a study of shared clonotypes between healthy human individuals. Some clones are missing from TCRdb's copy, which holds only in-frame ones; the method was immunoSEQ multiplex PCR. This sample carries 2 million to 2.5 million clones, approximately 93% of them seen once, and the ten largest clones take approximately 0.4%. The sample taken for sequencing was naive CD4+ T cells from PBMCs. These TCRs come from a young man in good health. Some clones in this sample may be carry-over from other donors' samples. The CDR3 runs from the conserved cysteine through the conserved F or W. A D gene is named only where the DNA matches it firmly. Not every row has a clone size; where given, it reads once, few, many or a size class.

clone_size: NA
v_call: TRBV19
j_call: TRBJ2-7
d_call: TRBD1
cdr3_aa: CASRGTVSYEQYF
cdr3_nt: TGTGCCAGTAGAGGGACAGTTTCTTACGAGCAGTACTTC

clone_size: NA
v_call: TRBV18
j_call: TRBJ1-1
d_call: NA
cdr3_aa: CASSASLREAFF
cdr3_nt: TGTGCCAGCTCCGCTTCACTGAGGGAAGCTTTCTTT

clone_size: NA
v_call: TRBV7-6
j_call: TRBJ2-5
d_call: NA
cdr3_aa: CASSPEGVQETQYF
cdr3_nt: TGTGCCAGCAGTCCGGAGGGGGTCCAAGAGACCCAGTACTTC

clone_size: NA
v_call: TRBV19
j_call: TRBJ1-1
d_call: TRBD1
cdr3_aa: CASSMGATGVNTEAFF
cdr3_nt: TGTGCCAGTAGTATGGGGGCGACAGGGGTGAACACTGAAGCTTTCTTT

clone_size: NA
v_call: TRBV9
j_call: TRBJ2-2
d_call: NA
cdr3_aa: CASSPRPGNGELFF
cdr3_nt: TGTGCCAGCAGCCCTCGACCGGGAAACGGGGAGCTGTTTTTT

clone_size: once
v_call: TRBV28
j_call: TRBJ1-1
d_call: NA
cdr3_aa: CASSLPMLPRGLEAFF
cdr3_nt: TGTGCCAGCAGCCTACCGATGCTGCCCCGGGGCCTAGAAGCTTTCTTT

clone_size: NA
v_call: TRBV11-2
j_call: TRBJ2-4
d_call: TRBD2
cdr3_aa: CASSRPGLARNIQYF
cdr3_nt: TGTGCCAGCAGCCGCCCGGGACTAGCGAGGAACATTCAGTACTTC

clone_size: few
v_call: TRBV14
j_call: TRBJ2-7
d_call: NA
cdr3_aa: CASSRSRGHEQYF
cdr3_nt: TGTGCCAGCAGCCGCAGTAGGGGACACGAGCAGTACTTC

clone_size: once
v_call: TRBV6-6
j_call: TRBJ2-2
d_call: NA
cdr3_aa: CASSSGWELFF
cdr3_nt: TGTGCCAGCAGTTCGGGGTGGGAGCTGTTTTTT

clone_size: NA
v_call: TRBV25-1
j_call: TRBJ2-1
d_call: NA
cdr3_aa: CASSNPLGVDEQFF
cdr3_nt: TGTGCCAGCAGTAACCCCCTTGGCGTAGATGAGCAGTTCTTC

clone_size: NA
v_call: TRBV28
j_call: TRBJ2-1
d_call: TRBD2
cdr3_aa: CASSGSGRNYNEQFF
cdr3_nt: TGTGCCAGCAGCGGTAGCGGGAGGAATTACAATGAGCAGTTCTTC

clone_size: NA
v_call: TRBV6-1
j_call: TRBJ2-1
d_call: TRBD2
cdr3_aa: CASGSGRFQGEQFF
cdr3_nt: TGTGCCAGCGGGAGCGGGAGGTTCCAGGGTGAGCAGTTCTTC

clone_size: NA
v_call: TRBV14
j_call: TRBJ2-7
d_call: TRBD1
cdr3_aa: CASSRQTGHYEQYF
cdr3_nt: TGTGCCAGCAGCCGTCAGACAGGGCACTACGAGCAGTACTTC

clone_size: NA
v_call: TRBV15
j_call: TRBJ1-1
d_call: NA
cdr3_aa: CATSRDLGGTEAFF
cdr3_nt: TGTGCCACCAGCAGAGATTTGGGGGGCACTGAAGCTTTCTTT

clone_size: NA
v_call: TRBV5-1
j_call: TRBJ2-2
d_call: NA
cdr3_aa: CASSSLASKATGELFF
cdr3_nt: TGCGCCAGCAGCTCCTTAGCGAGTAAGGCCACCGGGGAGCTGTTTTTT

clone_size: NA
v_call: TRBV28
j_call: TRBJ2-7
d_call: NA
cdr3_aa: CASSFTEQYF
cdr3_nt: TGTGCCAGCAGTTTTACTGAGCAGTACTTC

clone_size: NA
v_call: TRBV7-8
j_call: TRBJ2-5
d_call: TRBD2
cdr3_aa: CASSSPGLAEETQYF
cdr3_nt: TGTGCCAGCAGCTCACCGGGACTAGCGGAAGAGACCCAGTACTTC

clone_size: NA
v_call: TRBV2
j_call: TRBJ2-7
d_call: NA
cdr3_aa: CASSGEAYEQYF
cdr3_nt: TGTGCCAGCAGTGGAGAGGCCTACGAGCAGTACTTC

clone_size: NA
v_call: TRBV6-5
j_call: TRBJ2-3
d_call: NA
cdr3_aa: CASSRLGSGADTQYF
cdr3_nt: TGTGCCAGCAGCCGTCTCGGGAGTGGAGCAGATACGCAGTATTTT

clone_size: NA
v_call: TRBV18
j_call: TRBJ1-5
d_call: NA
cdr3_aa: CASSPQGNAISGQPQHF
cdr3_nt: TGTGCCAGCTCACCACAGGGGAACGCCATATCGGGGCAGCCCCAGCATTTT

clone_size: NA
v_call: TRBV28
j_call: TRBJ2-3
d_call: TRBD2
cdr3_aa: CASSLSGRITDTQYF
cdr3_nt: TGTGCCAGCAGTTTAAGCGGGAGAATCACAGATACGCAGTATTTT

clone_size: NA
v_call: TRBV6-4
j_call: TRBJ2-1
d_call: TRBD2
cdr3_aa: CASSLLAGAYNEQFF
cdr3_nt: TGTGCCAGCAGCCTTCTAGCGGGAGCCTACAATGAGCAGTTCTTC

clone_size: NA
v_call: TRBV6-1
j_call: TRBJ2-2
d_call: NA
cdr3_aa: CASIGDTGELFF
cdr3_nt: TGTGCCAGCATAGGTGACACCGGGGAGCTGTTTTTT

clone_size: NA
v_call: TRBV9
j_call: TRBJ2-1
d_call: NA
cdr3_aa: CASSSGQTYNEQFF
cdr3_nt: TGTGCCAGCAGCAGCGGGCAAACCTACAATGAGCAGTTCTTC

clone_size: few
v_call: TRBV12-2
j_call: TRBJ1-3
d_call: NA
cdr3_aa: CASRLAPKTSSGNTIYF
cdr3_nt: TGTGCAAGTCGCTTAGCGCCGAAAACCTCCTCTGGAAACACCATATATTTT

clone_size: NA
v_call: TRBV19
j_call: TRBJ2-7
d_call: NA
cdr3_aa: CASSIGRESLEQYF
cdr3_nt: TGTGCCAGTAGTATAGGACGGGAGTCTCTCGAGCAGTACTTC

clone_size: NA
v_call: TRBV27
j_call: TRBJ1-2
d_call: TRBD1
cdr3_aa: CASSLAARGYGYTF
cdr3_nt: TGTGCCAGCAGTTTAGCCGCCAGGGGGTATGGCTACACCTTC

clone_size: NA
v_call: TRBV15
j_call: TRBJ1-1
d_call: TRBD1
cdr3_aa: CATSPGTGGAWHTEAFF
cdr3_nt: TGTGCCACCAGCCCTGGGACAGGGGGAGCGTGGCACACTGAAGCTTTCTTT

clone_size: NA
v_call: TRBV6-1
j_call: TRBJ2-7
d_call: NA
cdr3_aa: CASSEAGADYEQYF
cdr3_nt: TGTGCCAGCAGTGAAGCAGGGGCCGACTACGAGCAGTACTTC

clone_size: NA
v_call: TRBV11-1
j_call: TRBJ1-2
d_call: NA
cdr3_aa: CASSRQGLGYGYTF
cdr3_nt: TGTGCCAGCAGCCGTCAGGGGTTGGGCTATGGCTACACCTTC

clone_size: once
v_call: TRBV18
j_call: TRBJ2-1
d_call: NA
cdr3_aa: CASSFSLLNEQFF
cdr3_nt: TGTGCCAGCTCATTTTCCCTCCTCAATGAGCAGTTCTTC

clone_size: NA
v_call: TRBV5-1
j_call: TRBJ2-1
d_call: NA
cdr3_aa: CASNKGLALPSYNEQFF
cdr3_nt: TGCGCCAGCAACAAAGGGCTAGCGCTACCCTCCTACAATGAGCAGTTCTTC

clone_size: once
v_call: TRBV2
j_call: TRBJ1-5
d_call: NA
cdr3_aa: CASSEERQVELGYSNQPQHF
cdr3_nt: TGTGCCAGCAGTGAAGAACGACAGGTGGAACTGGGATATAGCAATCAGCCCCAGCATTTT

clone_size: NA
v_call: TRBV7-2
j_call: TRBJ2-5
d_call: TRBD1
cdr3_aa: CASSFVGQGASGQETQYF
cdr3_nt: TGTGCCAGCAGCTTCGTCGGACAGGGGGCTTCGGGCCAAGAGACCCAGTACTTC

clone_size: NA
v_call: TRBV15
j_call: TRBJ1-2
d_call: NA
cdr3_aa: CATSRDPYGTVSYGYTF
cdr3_nt: TGTGCCACCAGCAGAGATCCCTACGGGACGGTGAGCTATGGCTACACCTTC

clone_size: NA
v_call: TRBV19
j_call: TRBJ2-6
d_call: NA
cdr3_aa: CASAAGSGANVLTF
cdr3_nt: TGTGCCAGCGCGGCGGGCTCTGGGGCCAACGTCCTGACTTTC

clone_size: once
v_call: TRBV9
j_call: TRBJ1-2
d_call: NA
cdr3_aa: CASSRVGTVNYGYTF
cdr3_nt: TGTGCCAGCAGCCGGGTGGGTACGGTGAACTATGGCTACACCTTC

clone_size: NA
v_call: TRBV28
j_call: TRBJ2-7
d_call: TRBD1
cdr3_aa: CASSYPRATGTTYEQYF
cdr3_nt: TGTGCCAGCAGTTACCCCCGGGCGACAGGGACCACCTACGAGCAGTACTTC

clone_size: NA
v_call: TRBV5-1
j_call: TRBJ2-5
d_call: NA
cdr3_aa: CASSLGAFLGETQYF
cdr3_nt: TGCGCCAGCAGCTTGGGGGCCTTCCTAGGGGAGACCCAGTACTTC

clone_size: few
v_call: TRBV28
j_call: TRBJ2-7
d_call: TRBD1
cdr3_aa: CASSRTGGAYEQYF
cdr3_nt: TGTGCCAGCAGCCGGACAGGGGGCGCCTACGAGCAGTACTTC

clone_size: NA
v_call: TRBV5-1
j_call: TRBJ2-5
d_call: TRBD2
cdr3_aa: CASSSTSGRAETQYF
cdr3_nt: TGCGCCAGCAGCTCGACTAGCGGGAGGGCAGAGACCCAGTACTTC

clone_size: NA
v_call: TRBV29-1
j_call: TRBJ2-6
d_call: NA
cdr3_aa: CSVGVPGANVLTF
cdr3_nt: TGCAGCGTTGGAGTACCTGGGGCCAACGTCCTGACTTTC

clone_size: NA
v_call: TRBV5-4
j_call: TRBJ1-4
d_call: NA
cdr3_aa: CASSLAGNNEKLFF
cdr3_nt: TGTGCCAGCAGCCTTGCAGGAAATAATGAAAAACTGTTTTTT

clone_size: NA
v_call: TRBV30
j_call: TRBJ2-7
d_call: NA
cdr3_aa: CAWSRTSEQYF
cdr3_nt: TGTGCCTGGAGTAGGACTTCCGAGCAGTACTTC

clone_size: NA
v_call: TRBV27
j_call: TRBJ2-3
d_call: NA
cdr3_aa: CASSSILFRTSTDTQYF
cdr3_nt: TGTGCCAGCAGTTCCATCCTTTTCAGGACCAGCACAGATACGCAGTATTTT

clone_size: NA
v_call: TRBV4-1
j_call: TRBJ2-1
d_call: TRBD2
cdr3_aa: CASSQDPLTGLAEYNEQFF
cdr3_nt: TGCGCCAGCAGCCAAGACCCGTTAACGGGACTAGCGGAATACAATGAGCAGTTCTTC

clone_size: NA
v_call: TRBV5-1
j_call: TRBJ2-1
d_call: TRBD2
cdr3_aa: CASSLTSGINEQFF
cdr3_nt: TGCGCCAGCAGCTTGACTAGCGGGATCAATGAGCAGTTCTTC